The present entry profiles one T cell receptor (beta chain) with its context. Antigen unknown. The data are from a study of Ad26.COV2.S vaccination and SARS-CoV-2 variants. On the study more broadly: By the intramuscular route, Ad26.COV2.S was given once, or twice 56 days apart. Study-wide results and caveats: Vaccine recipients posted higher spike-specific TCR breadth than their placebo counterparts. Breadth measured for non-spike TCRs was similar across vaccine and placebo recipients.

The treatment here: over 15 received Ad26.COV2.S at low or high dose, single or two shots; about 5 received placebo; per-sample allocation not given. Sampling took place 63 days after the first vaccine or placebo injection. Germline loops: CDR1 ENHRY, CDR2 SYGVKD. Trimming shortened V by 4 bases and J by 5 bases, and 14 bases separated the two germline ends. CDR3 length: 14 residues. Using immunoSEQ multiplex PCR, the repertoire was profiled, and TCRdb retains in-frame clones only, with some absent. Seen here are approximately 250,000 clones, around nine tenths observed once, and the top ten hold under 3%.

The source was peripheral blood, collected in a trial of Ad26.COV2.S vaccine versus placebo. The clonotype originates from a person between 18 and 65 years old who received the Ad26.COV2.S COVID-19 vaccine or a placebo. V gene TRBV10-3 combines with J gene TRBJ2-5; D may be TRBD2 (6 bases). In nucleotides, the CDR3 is TGTGCCATCAGTGGGGGTGGGGACTCTGAGACCCAGTACTTC. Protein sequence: CAISGGGDSETQYF.